The 32 T cell receptor beta chains below were found in one sample sequenced in a study of cytomegalovirus exposure and HLA in healthy donors. Primers included in the PCR were 60 Vbeta and 13 Jbeta primers. Assay used: immunoSEQ multiplex PCR; TCRdb lists only in-frame clones, some missing. The repertoire holds about 100,000 clones, with 65% to 85% as singletons. Sequencing input: PBMCs. The source of these receptors is a man between 18 and 35 years old in good health and CMV-seronegative.

The chain combines TRBV2 with TRBJ2-2; 9 bases align to TRBD1. Germline V gives CDR1 SNHLY, CDR2 FYNNEI. The CDR3 runs 14 residues. The V and J ends lost 8 bases and 0 bases, in that order; junction bases with no gene match: 1. The CDR3 sequence is CASHRGPNTGELFF. DNA for the CDR3: TGTGCCAGCCACAGGGGGCCGAACACCGGGGAGCTGTTTTTT.

In regard to this clone: Other DNA sequences in the same sample also yield this CDR3. The chain combines TRBV5-1 with TRBJ2-3; possible D gene TRBD2, 6 bases. The ends were cut back, 0 bases at V and 1 base at J, with 6 bases in the middle. The length of the CDR3 is 14 residues. Germline V lookup: CDR1 SGHRS, CDR2 YFSETQ. The CDR3 here is CASSLGGGTDTQYF. The CDR3 DNA reads as TGCGCCAGCAGCTTGGGGGGGGGCACAGATACGCAGTATTTT.

This clone was found once. This sequence joins TRBV19 and TRBJ2-7; 8 bases map to TRBD1. Germline assignment: CDR1 LNHDA and CDR2 SQIVND (reference sequence). J gave up 0 bases and V 6 bases, and 7 bases lay outside the gene matches. This CDR3 is built from 15 residues. In DNA form, the CDR3 reads TGTGCCAGTAGGACCACAGGGGGAGGCTCCTACGAGCAGTACTTC. It codes for CASRTTGGGSYEQYF.

Here the CDR3 DNA reads TGCAGCGCCCCCCAGGCCCCCGGACAGGGGCCTTACAATGAGCAGTTCTTC. It yields the protein CSAPQAPGQGPYNEQFF. The chain links TRBV29-1 to TRBJ2-1; 9 bases line up with TRBD1. The CDR3 has 17 amino acids. The ends lost 7 bases at V and 4 bases at J; junction bases unmatched: 17. Germline CDR1 reads SQVTM; CDR2 reads ANQGSEA.

The chain links TRBV2 to TRBJ1-5; weak D call: TRBD1 (6 bases). This CDR3 has 16 residues. Germline values: CDR1 SNHLY, CDR2 FYNNEI. V was trimmed by 3 bases and J by 1 base, leaving 13 bases between them. CDR3 region: CASSEGAWGSNQPQHF. The CDR3 DNA reads as TGTGCCAGCAGTGAGGGGGCTTGGGGGAGCAATCAGCCCCAGCATTTT.

This clone occurred once. The germline gene is not matched at one end of the junction; a read error may be the cause. The chain recombines TRBV28 with TRBJ1-2, with D tentatively TRBD1 (6 bases). The CDR3 sequence is 14 residues long. CDR1 is MDHEN, CDR2 SYDVKM, per germline. The CDR3 DNA is TGTGCCAGCAGTTCGCTGGGGGGGGTCGGGGGCTACCCCTTC. This encodes CASSSLGGVGGYPF.

The chain combines TRBV6-6 with TRBJ1-1; possibly TRBD1 for D (6 bases). CDR1 is MNHNY, CDR2 SVGAGI, per germline (reference sequence). This CDR3 is 13 amino acids long. Trimming left V 5 bases short and J 6 bases short, with 13 bases between. The CDR3: CASSPQGYAEAFF. CDR3 DNA sequence: TGTGCCAGCAGTCCGCAGGGGTACGCTGAAGCTTTCTTT.

The chain employs TRBV27 and TRBJ2-1, with 9 bases identical to TRBD1. Losses at the gene ends were 7 bases for V and 7 bases for J; bases not matched to a gene: 11. Germline assignment: CDR1 MNHEY and CDR2 SMNVEV (reference sequence). The CDR3 is made up of 15 amino acids. CDR3 in DNA: TGTGCCAGCACCCCAGCGGGACAGGGAGGGAATGAGCAGTTCTTC. It is translated as CASTPAGQGGNEQFF.

The V gene is TRBV18, the J gene TRBJ1-2; 10 bases map to TRBD1. V trimming: 4 bases; J trimming: 6 bases; junction bases outside the gene matches: 8. Germline V gene data show CDR1 as KGHSH and CDR2 as LQKENI. The CDR3 is 15 amino acids. The CDR3 spells CASSLVPGQGNGYTF. CDR3 nucleotides: TGTGCCAGCTCACTCGTCCCGGGACAGGGGAATGGCTACACCTTC.

The V gene is TRBV5-4, the J gene TRBJ1-2, with no clear D. Trimming removed 2 bases at V and 0 bases at J, with 14 bases between. The CDR3 is 16 residues long. In germline, CDR1 is SGHNT, CDR2 YYREEE (reference sequence). The CDR3 spells CASSFYRGGTNYGYTF. CDR3 DNA: TGTGCCAGCAGCTTTTACCGGGGAGGGACTAACTATGGCTACACCTTC.

The table lists this clone with a few counts. The CDR3 nucleotides read TGTGCCACCAGCAGGGGACACGTCGACACCGGGGAGCTGTTTTTT. Translating it yields CATSRGHVDTGELFF. This rearrangement joins TRBV15 to TRBJ2-2, with D perhaps TRBD1 (6 bases). There are 15 residues in the CDR3. V dropped 3 bases and J dropped 3 bases, with 11 bases sitting between them. Germline CDR1 is LNHNV and CDR2 is YYDKDF (reference sequence).

This chain uses TRBV28 with TRBJ1-5; D gene ambiguous. CDR3 size: 14 residues. The V end was cut by 2 bases, the J end by 4 bases, with 9 bases between. Per germline, CDR1 MDHEN and CDR2 SYDVKM. CDR3 coding DNA: TGTGCCAGCAGTTTACGGAGGTTGAATCAGCCCCAGCATTTT. It translates to CASSLRRLNQPQHF.

The J gene is TRBJ1-5, the V gene TRBV19, with unresolved D. V shed 1 base and J shed 4 bases, with 8 bases lying between them. Germline values: CDR1 LNHDA, CDR2 SQIVND (reference sequence). The length of the CDR3 is 14 residues. This CDR3 reads CASSIGHSNQPQHF. The CDR3 nucleotides read TGTGCCAGTAGTATAGGCCACTCGAATCAGCCCCAGCATTTT.

This clone was picked up one time. This rearrangement joins TRBV19 to TRBJ1-1; D perhaps matches TRBD1 (5 bases). The V gene's germline CDR1 is LNHDA and CDR2 SQIVND (reference sequence). The CDR3 contains 12 residues. V lost 4 bases to trimming and J lost 7 bases, with 10 bases between them. The CDR3 DNA follows: TGTGCCAGTAGTACCCGACAGTGTGAAGCTTTCTTT. Translation gives CASSTRQCEAFF.

The rearrangement joins TRBV20-1 to TRBJ1-2; no definite D call. The CDR3 is 11 amino acids. Trimming stripped 5 bases from V and 6 bases from J, with 10 bases between. Germline CDR1 is DFQATT and CDR2 is SNEGSKA (reference sequence). The CDR3 reads CSAPKLDGYTF. As DNA, the CDR3 is TGCAGTGCTCCCAAGTTAGATGGCTACACCTTC.

This clone was counted between two and nine times. The chain couples TRBV28 to TRBJ1-6, with 10 bases lining up with TRBD1. With 4 bases clipped from V and 8 bases from J, the junction kept 8 bases outside the gene matches. Germline V gene lookup returns CDR1 MDHEN and CDR2 SYDVKM. CDR3 length: 16 amino acids. The CDR3: CASSSTRTGGYSPLHF. The CDR3, as DNA: TGTGCCAGCAGTTCCACACGGACAGGGGGTTATTCACCCCTCCACTTT.

The genes are TRBV11-3 and TRBJ2-5; the match to TRBD2 covers 10 bases. Germline assignment: CDR1 SGHNT and CDR2 YENEEA. The J segment lost 1 base and the V segment lost 5 bases, leaving 4 bases of the junction unmatched. The CDR3 contains 15 residues. The CDR3 bases are TGTGCCAGCAGCGTCAGCGGGGGGGCCCAAGAGACCCAGTACTTC. Amino acids: CASSVSGGAQETQYF.

The rearrangement uses TRBV7-9 and TRBJ1-6, with TRBD1 identical over 7 bases. CDR3 length: 13 amino acids. CDR1 is SEHNR and CDR2 is FQNEAQ in the germline V gene (reference sequence). Trimming took 5 bases from V and 12 from J; bases not matched to a gene: 7. The CDR3 DNA reads as TGTGCCAGCAGCGCAGGGGGGAGTCGACCCCTCCACTTT. It specifies CASSAGGSRPLHF.

The V call is TRBV9, the J call TRBJ1-6, with D perhaps TRBD1 (5 bases). Germline V gives CDR1 SGDLS, CDR2 YYNGEE. V was cut by 3 bases and J by 8 bases, with 9 bases left in between. The CDR3 totals 13 residues. The CDR3: CASSATGDSPLHF. CDR3 nucleotides: TGTGCCAGCAGCGCGACGGGGGATTCACCCCTCCACTTT. The whole variable domain, remainder taken from reference TRBV9 and TRBJ1-6, is DSGVTQTPKHLITATGQRVTLRCSPRSGDLSVYWYQQSLDQGLQFLIQYYNGEERAKGNILERFSAQQFPDLHSELNLSSLELGDSALYFCASSATGDSPLHFGNGTRLTVT.

This chain connects TRBV14 to TRBJ1-4; D unresolved. This CDR3 comprises 16 residues. Trimming left V 1 base short and J 0 bases short, with 9 bases between. Germline lookup yields CDR1 SGHDN and CDR2 FVKESK. The CDR3 DNA follows: TGTGCCAGCAGCCAAGCGAGGGCAACAACTAATGAAAAACTGTTTTTT. Protein: CASSQARATTNEKLFF.

The genes are TRBV13 and TRBJ2-7; no reliable D call. The CDR3 loop spans 15 amino acids. Germline V gene lookup returns CDR1 PRHDT and CDR2 FYEKMQ (reference sequence). Trimming stripped 4 bases from V and 4 bases from J, with 17 bases between. CDR3 coding DNA: TGTGCCAGCAGCTCCACACGGCCCGGAGAGTACGAGCAGTACTTC. It specifies CASSSTRPGEYEQYF.

This chain uses TRBV28 with TRBJ2-3, with 12 bases fitting TRBD2. In germline, CDR1 is MDHEN, CDR2 SYDVKM. The trim removed 6 bases at V and 0 bases at J, leaving 7 bases unmatched. CDR3 length: 17 residues. CDR3 amino acids: CASRGQTSGGSTDTQYF. CDR3 bases: TGTGCCAGCAGAGGACAGACTAGCGGGGGTAGCACAGATACGCAGTATTTT.

This clone came up a few times. The chain uses TRBV6-1 and TRBJ1-1; D uncertain. Trimming took off 2 bases at V and 1 base at J, with 5 bases between the two ends. The CDR3 runs to 13 residues. Germline values: CDR1 MNHNS, CDR2 SASEGT. The DNA for the CDR3 is TGTGCCAGCAGTGAAAGCCAGAACACTGAAGCTTTCTTT. Protein: CASSESQNTEAFF.

This clone has more than one count but fewer than ten. The chain carries TRBV5-6 and TRBJ2-7; 7 nucleotides align to TRBD2. Per the germline V gene, CDR1 is SGHDT and CDR2 is YYEEEE. Germline trimming cut 0 bases from V and 7 bases from J; bases unmatched to any gene: 7. This CDR3 spans 14 amino acids. The CDR3 DNA is TGTGCCAGCAGCTTGGTCCAGGGAGGGCCTGAGCAGTACTTC. It encodes CASSLVQGGPEQYF.

The chain links TRBV7-6 to TRBJ2-3; 7 positions agree with TRBD2. The CDR3 extends over 14 amino acids. The ends lost 5 bases at V and 7 bases at J; junction bases unmatched: 9. Germline loops: CDR1 SGHVS, CDR2 FNYEAQ. The chain's CDR3 is CASSERLAANTQYF. CDR3 nucleotides: TGTGCCAGCAGCGAAAGACTAGCCGCAAATACGCAGTATTTT. The full variable domain, in which reference TRBV7-6 and TRBJ2-3 provide the parts outside the CDR3, is GAGVSQSPRYKVTKRGQDVALRCDPISGHVSLYWYRQALGQGPEFLTYFNYEAQQDKSGLPNDRFSAERPEGSISTLTIQRTEQRDSAMYRCASSERLAANTQYFGPGTRLTVL.

The rearrangement links TRBV5-1 to TRBJ2-1; D might be TRBD2 (5 bases). V lost 3 bases to trimming and J lost 0 bases, with 10 bases between them. The CDR3 is 15 amino acids. Germline V gene lookup returns CDR1 SGHRS and CDR2 YFSETQ. CDR3 nucleotides: TGCGCCAGCAGCTGGAGGACTGGCTCCTACAATGAGCAGTTCTTC. This sequence encodes CASSWRTGSYNEQFF.

The J gene is TRBJ1-2, the V gene TRBV14; no clear D. The CDR3 extends over 13 amino acids. V was shortened by 0 bases and J by 4 bases, with 6 bases between the two germline ends. Germline V gene data show CDR1 as SGHDN and CDR2 as FVKESK. CDR3 in DNA: TGTGCCAGCAGCCAAGATCTGGCCTATGGCTACACCTTC. It translates to CASSQDLAYGYTF.

In the case of this clone: One junction end disagrees with the germline gene, perhaps due to a read error. The chain uses TRBV2 and TRBJ1-2; D may be TRBD1 (5 bases). CDR1 and CDR2 from the germline V gene are SNHLY and FYNNEI. The CDR3 is made up of 15 amino acids. CDR3 sequence (DNA): TGTGCCAGCAAACCTTCCGCAGGGAACAACTATGGCTACCCCTTC. Amino acid sequence: CASKPSAGNNYGYPF.

The sample holds one count of this clone. This chain connects TRBV13 to TRBJ2-5; a possible D gene is TRBD2 (6 bases). Germline CDR1 reads PRHDT; CDR2 reads FYEKMQ (reference sequence). V was clipped by 3 bases and J by 1 base, with 12 bases between them. This CDR3 is 15 amino acids long. This chain's CDR3 is CASSFRDSPQETQYF. CDR3 nucleotides: TGTGCCAGCAGCTTTCGGGACTCCCCCCAAGAGACCCAGTACTTC. Supplemented by reference TRBV13 and TRBJ2-5, the full variable domain reads AAGVIQSPRHLIKEKRETATLKCYPIPRHDTVYWYQQGPGQDPQFLISFYEKMQSDKGSIPDRFSAQQFSDYHSELNMSSLELGDSALYFCASSFRDSPQETQYFGPGTRLLVL.

The chain joins TRBV27 to TRBJ2-2; 8 bases line up with TRBD2. Losses at the gene ends were 6 bases for V and 0 bases for J; bases not matched to a gene: 6. This CDR3 is 16 amino acids long. Germline CDR1 is MNHEY and CDR2 is SMNVEV (reference sequence). The CDR3: CASRVSGLANTGELFF. In nucleotides, the CDR3 is TGTGCCAGCAGAGTTTCGGGACTAGCGAACACCGGGGAGCTGTTTTTT.

This rearrangement joins TRBV5-4 to TRBJ1-1; the match to TRBD1 covers 8 bases. The CDR3 consists of 15 residues. The trim removed 4 bases at V and 3 bases at J, leaving 8 bases unmatched. Germline V gene sequence: CDR1 SGHNT, CDR2 YYREEE (reference sequence). This chain's CDR3 is CASSPATGEHTEAFF. For the CDR3, the DNA is TGTGCCAGCAGCCCGGCGACAGGGGAGCACACTGAAGCTTTCTTT.

V is TRBV4-3 and J is TRBJ2-1; 13 bases map to TRBD2. Germline CDR1 LGHNA, CDR2 YSLEER. CDR3 length equals 15 residues. V trimming: 0 bases; J trimming: 10 bases; junction bases outside the gene matches: 3. This CDR3 reads CASSQEGGLAGEQFF. CDR3 sequence (DNA): TGCGCCAGCAGCCAAGAAGGGGGACTAGCGGGGGAGCAGTTCTTC.